This T cell receptor (beta chain) was identified in a study of blood T cell repertoires in COVID-19. About the study: Sites in the United States, Italy and Spain provided acute and convalescent COVID-19 samples. The analysed material was cDNA or gDNA that came from T cells, B-cell-depleted T cells, or PBMCs.

How the authors handled the data: Cell counts per sample came from amplifying reference gene primers. Data came from immunoSEQ multiplex PCR; TCRdb stores just in-frame clones and leaves some out. The V and J calls and clone size were taken over from that table, and D and trimming were inferred from the DNA. The table lists some 670,000 clones, more than 80% of them singletons. The TCR comes from a woman aged 18-29 years with acute or convalescent COVID-19. Material for sequencing was peripheral blood.

DNA for the CDR3: TGTGCTAGTGGTTTGGTATTGGGACAGCCGAACACTGAAGCTTTCTTT. Translating gives CASGLVLGQPNTEAFF. This chain connects TRBV12-5 to TRBJ1-1, with 7 bases lining up with TRBD1. CDR3 length equals 16 residues. V gave up 0 bases and J gave up 1 base; unmatched junction bases: 5. In germline, CDR1 is LGHNT, CDR2 FRNRAP.